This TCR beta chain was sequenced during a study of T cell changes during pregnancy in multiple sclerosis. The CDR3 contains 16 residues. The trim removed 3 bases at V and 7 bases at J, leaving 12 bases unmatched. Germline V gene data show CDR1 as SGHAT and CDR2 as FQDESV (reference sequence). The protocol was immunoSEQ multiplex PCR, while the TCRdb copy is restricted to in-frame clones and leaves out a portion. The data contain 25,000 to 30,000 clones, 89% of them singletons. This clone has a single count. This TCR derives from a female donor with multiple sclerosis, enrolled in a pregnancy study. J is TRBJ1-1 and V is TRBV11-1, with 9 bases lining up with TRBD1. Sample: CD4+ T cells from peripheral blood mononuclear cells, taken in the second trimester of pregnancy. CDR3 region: CASSLLPSGTGLEAFF. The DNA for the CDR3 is TGTGCCAGCAGCTTGTTACCTTCCGGGACAGGGCTTGAAGCTTTCTTT.